The 10 T cell receptor beta chains reported below all come from one sample, sequenced in a study of T cell clonotyping in hematopoietic cell transplantation. Time point here: recipient sample about 28 days before transplant, after cytoreduction. The assay was immunoSEQ multiplex PCR, and TCRdb's table has in-frame clones only and misses some. The sample holds 25,000 to 35,000 clones, under 95% seen once. The sample consisted of peripheral blood mononuclear cells, taken before stem cell transplant. All receptors derive from a man between 45 and 60 years old with acute myeloid leukemia. Some clones in this sample may be carry-over from other donors' samples.

The gene calls are TRBV19 and TRBJ1-1, with TRBD1 as a possible D gene (6 bases). The CDR3 spans 14 residues. Germline V lookup: CDR1 LNHDA, CDR2 SQIVND (reference sequence). V was trimmed by 5 bases and J by 4 bases, leaving 14 bases between them. The CDR3 DNA follows: TGTGCCAGTAGTCAAATGGGCAGGGGCACTGAAGCTTTCTTT. Protein: CASSQMGRGTEAFF.

This rearrangement joins TRBV9 to TRBJ2-1; TRBD2 agrees at 10 bases. CDR1 and CDR2 (germline): SGDLS, YYNGEE. The CDR3 consists of 16 residues. The J segment lost 6 bases and the V segment lost 0 bases, leaving 6 bases of the junction unmatched. CDR3 in DNA: TGTGCCAGCAGCGTAGACCCAGCGGGAGGGTTCAATGAGCAGTTCTTC. It translates to CASSVDPAGGFNEQFF.

This sequence joins TRBV5-4 and TRBJ2-1, with 12 bases that match TRBD2. This CDR3 contains 16 residues. CDR1 and CDR2 from the germline V gene are SGHNT and YYREEE (reference sequence). The V segment lost 4 bases and the J segment 5 bases; nucleotides outside the gene matches: 7. The CDR3 DNA is TGTGCCAGCAGCCTACTAACTAGCGGGGGGCACAATGAGCAGTTCTTC. Translating gives CASSLLTSGGHNEQFF.

The J gene is TRBJ1-1, the V gene TRBV6-5; TRBD1 matches 10 bases. Looked up from germline, CDR1 is MNHEY and CDR2 is SVGAGI. The length of the CDR3 is 13 residues. J lost 4 bases, V lost 6 bases, and 2 bases had no gene match. CDR3 protein: CASSRTGGTEAFF. DNA of the CDR3: TGTGCCAGCAGCCGGACAGGGGGCACTGAAGCTTTCTTT.

V gene TRBV19 combines with J gene TRBJ2-7, with a weak D call TRBD2 (6 bases). CDR3 length equals 15 residues. The germline CDR1 and CDR2 sequences are LNHDA and SQIVND (reference sequence). Between the trimmed V and J ends, which lost 9 bases and 2 bases, there was a span of 20 bases. CDR3 coding DNA: TGTGCCAGCCGTGTCAAGCCCGGGGGAGCCTACGAGCAGTACTTC. Amino acid sequence: CASRVKPGGAYEQYF.

This sequence joins TRBV2 and TRBJ1-5, with 7 positions matching TRBD1. V shed 6 bases, J shed 6 bases, and the junction held 8 bases outside the gene matches. The germline V gene encodes CDR1 SNHLY and CDR2 FYNNEI. This CDR3 is built from 14 residues. The CDR3 here is CASRGQSVTQPQHF. Here the CDR3 DNA reads TGTGCCAGCAGGGGACAGTCCGTAACTCAGCCCCAGCATTTT.

V and J are TRBV21-1 and TRBJ1-5. TRBV21-1 is recorded as a pseudogene. The CDR3 loop spans 13 amino acids. Here the CDR3 DNA reads TGTGCCAGCAGCAAAGGGGGTAATCAGCCCCAGCATTTT. It translates to CASSKGGNQPQHF.

The J gene is TRBJ1-2, the V gene TRBV28; maybe TRBD1 (6 bases). Germline CDR1 is MDHEN and CDR2 is SYDVKM. V gave up 9 bases and J gave up 1 base, with 12 bases separating them. CDR3 size: 13 residues. The CDR3 DNA sequence: TGTGCCAGAATCAGACAGGATAACTATGGCTACACCTTC. This sequence encodes CARIRQDNYGYTF.

The chain employs TRBV28 and TRBJ2-7; 7 bases fit TRBD2. Per the germline V gene, CDR1 is MDHEN and CDR2 is SYDVKM. Germline trimming cut 5 bases from V and 4 bases from J; bases unmatched to any gene: 14. This CDR3 spans 16 amino acids. CDR3 DNA: TGTGCCAGCAGTCCCCTTAGCGCGGGGAGGGGTTACGAGCAGTACTTC. Translation: CASSPLSAGRGYEQYF.

This chain links TRBV7-2 with TRBJ2-3; D ambiguous. Germline V CDR1 and CDR2: SGHTA, FQGNSA. CDR3 length: 15 amino acids. V lost 2 bases and J lost 0, with 9 bases in between. CDR3 bases: TGTGCCAGCAGCTTATTGGGCGGAAGCACAGATACGCAGTATTTT. It encodes CASSLLGGSTDTQYF.